This T cell receptor (beta chain) is drawn from a study of OX40 agonist ivuxolimab in advanced cancers. Overall study context: As their treatment, patients were administered ivuxolimab, an agonistic anti-OX40 (CD134) antibody.

Germline values: CDR1 SGHTA, CDR2 FQGNSA. Trimming pared 3 bases from V and 2 bases from J, leaving 9 bases between. The CDR3 sequence is 14 residues long. Generated by immunoSEQ multiplex PCR, the TCRdb table keeps only in-frame clones and is missing some. The sample holds under 70,000 clones, approximately 90% seen once. Autoimmune disease history or systemic immunosuppression led to patients being barred. The TCR sequence derives from an adult with an advanced solid tumor such as melanoma, head and neck, liver or kidney cancer. The sample in question was CD4+ or CD8+ T cells sorted from blood, obtained in a trial of the OX40 agonist ivuxolimab. This chain joins TRBV7-2 and TRBJ2-3; no clear D gene. CDR3 protein: CASSFPTNTDTQYF. CDR3 bases: TGTGCCAGCAGCTTTCCTACTAACACAGATACGCAGTATTTT.